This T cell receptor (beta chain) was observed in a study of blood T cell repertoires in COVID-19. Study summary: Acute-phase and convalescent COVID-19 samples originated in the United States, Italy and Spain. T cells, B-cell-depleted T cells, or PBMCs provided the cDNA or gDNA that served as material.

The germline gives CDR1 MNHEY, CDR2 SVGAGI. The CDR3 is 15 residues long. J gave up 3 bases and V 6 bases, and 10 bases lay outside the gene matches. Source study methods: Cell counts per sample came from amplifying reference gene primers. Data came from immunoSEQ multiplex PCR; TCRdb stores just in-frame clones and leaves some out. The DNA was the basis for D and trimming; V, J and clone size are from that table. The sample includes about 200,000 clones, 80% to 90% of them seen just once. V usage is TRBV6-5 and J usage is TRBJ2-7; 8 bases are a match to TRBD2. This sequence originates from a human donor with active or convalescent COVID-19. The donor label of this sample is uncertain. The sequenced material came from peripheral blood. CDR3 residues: CASSLLAGELYEQYF. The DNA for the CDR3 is TGTGCCAGCAGCCTTCTAGCGGGCGAACTCTACGAGCAGTACTTC.